This T cell receptor (beta chain) stems from a study of CD8 T cells in Susac syndrome. RNA, at roughly 0.45 to 1 ug, was reverse transcribed with random hexamers. TCRdb re-called the immunoSEQ multiplex PCR reads with MiXCR, one entry per CDR3 protein. The table includes 160,000 or so distinct CDR3 sequences, approximately 94% detected once. CDR1 GTSNPN and CDR2 SVGIG come from the germline V gene (reference sequence). V dropped 4 bases and J dropped 4 bases, with 16 bases sitting between them. The CDR3 length is 15 residues. The rearrangement uses TRBV30 and TRBJ2-2, with D perhaps TRBD2 (5 bases). This clonotype originated in a human donor with multiple sclerosis. Material: CD4+ T cells from PBMCs. This CDR3 reads CAWKAGSGTTGELFF. The CDR3 DNA reads TGTGCCTGGAAGGCAGGCAGCGGAACCACCGGGGAGCTGTTTTTT. The whole variable domain, filled in from reference TRBV30 and TRBJ2-2, reads SQTIHQWPATLVQPVGSPLSLECTVEGTSNPNLYWYRQAAGRGLQLLFYSVGIGQISSEVPQNLSASRPQDRQFILSSKKLLLSDSGFYLCAWKAGSGTTGELFFGEGSRLTVL.